This T cell receptor beta chain was captured in a study of response to subunit inactivated influenza vaccine. Study outcomes and limitations: Few new T cells, the authors suggested, are recruited by each seasonal influenza vaccination.

This clonotype was observed many times. Antigen unknown. TCRdb re-called the RT-PCR reads through MiXCR, storing one row per CDR3 protein. The table records about 570,000 distinct CDR3 sequences, about an eighth of them present only once. The length of the CDR3 is 14 residues. V lost 3 bases to trimming and J lost 1 base, with 9 bases between them. This TCR came from a man over 45 who received an inactivated influenza vaccine. J is TRBJ1-1 and V is TRBV12-3 or TRBV12-4; D call uncertain. The material was PBMCs from blood, obtained on the day of vaccination. CDR3 nucleotide sequence: TGTGCCAGCAGTTTGGAGGGCCCGAACACTGAAGCTTTCTTT. It yields the protein CASSLEGPNTEAFF.